This T cell receptor (beta chain) originates from a study of cytomegalovirus exposure and HLA in healthy donors. General observations from the study: A later analysis found that most CMV-associated TCR beta chains appeared HLA-restricted. Published work reported that the classifier diagnosed cytomegalovirus status with high specificity and sensitivity. The study put 160 or so TCR beta chains on its list as cytomegalovirus-associated.

This CDR3 has 14 amino acids. Germline values: CDR1 MDHEN, CDR2 SYDVKM. The ends were cut back, 1 base at V and 11 bases at J, with 15 bases in the middle. Nominal health characterized the donors when sampled, though unrecorded immune exposures were likely. As for this clone: Its antigen remains unknown.

Researchers ran the PCR with 60 Vbeta and 13 Jbeta primers. This table comes from immunoSEQ multiplex PCR, and its TCRdb copy is limited to in-frame clones, with some not included. This repertoire shows about 190,000 clones, over 80% found once; its top ten account for 1% to 1.5%. The rearrangement uses TRBV28 and TRBJ2-1; a weak D match, TRBD1 (6 bases). The TCR originated in a man aged 25-45 years in good health and CMV-seronegative. The sample taken for sequencing was PBMCs. This CDR3 reads CASSLSSLRGKQFF. In nucleotides, the CDR3 is TGTGCCAGCAGTTTATCGTCGCTGAGGGGGAAGCAGTTCTTC.